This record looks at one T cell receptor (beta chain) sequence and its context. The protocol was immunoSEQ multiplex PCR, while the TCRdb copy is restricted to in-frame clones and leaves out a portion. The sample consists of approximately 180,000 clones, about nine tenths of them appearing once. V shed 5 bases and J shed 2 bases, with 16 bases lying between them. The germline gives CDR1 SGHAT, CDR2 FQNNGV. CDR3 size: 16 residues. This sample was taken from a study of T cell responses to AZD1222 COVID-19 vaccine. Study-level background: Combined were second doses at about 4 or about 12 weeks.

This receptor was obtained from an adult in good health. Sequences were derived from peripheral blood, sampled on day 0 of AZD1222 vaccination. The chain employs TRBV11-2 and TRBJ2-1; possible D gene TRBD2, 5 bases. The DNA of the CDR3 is TGTGCCAGCAGCCACGTACCGGGGAGCGCCTACAATGAGCAGTTCTTC. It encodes CASSHVPGSAYNEQFF. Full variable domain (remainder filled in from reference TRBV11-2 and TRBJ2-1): EAGVAQSPRYKIIEKRQSVAFWCNPISGHATLYWYQQILGQGPKLLIQFQNNGVVDDSQLPKDRFSAERLKGVDSTLKIQPAKLEDSAVYLCASSHVPGSAYNEQFFGPGTRLTVL.